The entry that follows covers one TCR beta chain sequence. In the authors' workflow: Reference gene primer amplification in the assay estimated nucleated cell counts. Some clones are missing from TCRdb's copy, which holds only in-frame ones; the method was immunoSEQ multiplex PCR. V, J and clone size reflect that table, while D and trimming were determined from the DNA. The sample includes fewer than 300,000 clones, approximately 91% of them seen just once. Participants' reported clinical history set cohort assignment. This CDR3 has 14 residues. Germline loops: CDR1 MDHEN, CDR2 SYDVKM. V was cut by 2 bases and J by 5 bases, with 13 bases left in between. The entry originates in a study of blood T cell repertoires in COVID-19.

The sequencing input was PBMCs or T cells enriched from blood (not recorded which). The TCR was taken from a woman aged 40 to 50 with acute COVID-19. The chain joins TRBV28 to TRBJ2-7, with D perhaps TRBD1 (5 bases). The CDR3 loop reads CASSLRRVPHEQYF. CDR3 sequence (DNA): TGTGCCAGCAGTTTACGCAGGGTCCCCCACGAGCAGTACTTC.